Following are 19 T cell receptor beta chains from one sample sequenced in a study of blood T cells in healthy people across ages. For the second PCR, which ran for about 7 to 11 cycles, a sample-barcoded 5' primer and a J-beta primer mix were used. TCRdb re-called the 5' RACE reads through MiXCR, storing one row per CDR3 protein. The top ten clones hold about 2.1% of a sample with over 1.5 million distinct CDR3 sequences, about 50% of them seen once. The specimen sequenced was blood. The source is a woman in her 40s in good health.

A word on this clonotype: The junction and the germline gene differ at one end; a read error may be behind it. The CDR3 DNA reads TGCGCCAGCAGCGTCCGGGACGCAGCCTACGGGCAGTACTTC. Its protein product is CASSVRDAAYGQYF. The J gene is TRBJ2-7, the V gene TRBV5-1; either TRBD1 or TRBD2 may supply D (5 bases each). CDR1 SGHRS and CDR2 YFSETQ come from the germline V gene. The CDR3 runs to 14 residues. Full variable domain (remainder filled in from reference TRBV5-1 and TRBJ2-7): KAGVTQTPRYLIKTRGQQVTLSCSPISGHRSVSWYQQTPGQGLQFLFEYFSETQRNKGNFPGRFSGRQFSNSRSEMNVSTLELGDSALYLCASSVRDAAYGQYFGPGTRLTVT.

This clonotype came up many times. In DNA form, the CDR3 reads TGTGCCAGCAGCGTAAGACTCGGCACAGATACGCAGTATTTT. Translating gives CASSVRLGTDTQYF. The rearrangement joins TRBV7-9 to TRBJ2-3, with D unresolved. The CDR3 is 14 amino acids. Per the germline V gene, CDR1 is SEHNR and CDR2 is FQNEAQ (reference sequence). Trimming cost V 5 bases and J 1 base, with 10 bases left between them.

This clonotype is a singleton in its sample. Compared with germline, one end of the junction differs, possibly owing to a read error. The V gene is TRBV5-1, the J gene TRBJ2-5; D ambiguous. From germline, CDR1 is SGHRS and CDR2 YFSETQ. The CDR3 runs to 15 residues. CDR3 sequence: CASSLAGRPQGTQYF. The CDR3 nucleotides are TGCGCCAGCAGCTTGGCGGGCAGGCCGCAAGGGACCCAGTACTTC.

The J gene is TRBJ1-1, the V gene TRBV6-5, with D hard to call. There are 14 residues in the CDR3. Germline values: CDR1 MNHEY, CDR2 SVGAGI. Trimming took 0 bases from V and 1 from J, leaving 6 bases between them. This CDR3 reads CASSYSKWNTEAFF. The CDR3 coding sequence is TGTGCCAGCAGTTACTCCAAGTGGAACACTGAAGCTTTCTTT.

A word on this clonotype: One junction end disagrees with the germline gene, perhaps due to a read error. The V and J genes are TRBV29-1 and TRBJ1-2; a possible D gene is TRBD1 (6 bases). The CDR3 runs to 14 residues. Germline V gene lookup returns CDR1 SQVTM and CDR2 ANQGSEA. The CDR3: CSVVGGGTNYSYTF. The CDR3 bases are TGCAGCGTTGTCGGGGGCGGTACTAACTATAGCTACACCTTC.

V and J are TRBV7-3 and TRBJ2-3; 8 nucleotides line up with TRBD2. This CDR3 contains 17 residues. Germline-derived CDR1 and CDR2 are SGHTA and FQGTGA. J gave up 7 bases and V 0 bases, and 12 bases lay outside the gene matches. The CDR3 protein is CASSLTPSGTRHYTQYF. CDR3 nucleotide sequence: TGTGCCAGCAGCTTAACCCCCTCCGGGACTAGACATTATACGCAGTATTTT. Full variable domain (remainder filled in from reference TRBV7-3 and TRBJ2-3): GAGVSQTPSNKVTEKGKYVELRCDPISGHTALYWYRQSLGQGPEFLIYFQGTGAADDSGLPNDRFFAVRPEGSVSTLKIQRTERGDSAVYLCASSLTPSGTRHYTQYFGPGTRLTVL.

The chain employs TRBV27 and TRBJ2-7; a weak D match, TRBD1 (7 bases). The germline V gene has CDR1 MNHEY and CDR2 SMNVEV (reference sequence). This CDR3 has 15 residues. V was pared by 2 bases and J by 2 bases, with 13 bases between. The CDR3 here is CASSLNGGGAYEQYF. CDR3 DNA: TGTGCCAGCAGTTTAAACGGAGGGGGCGCCTACGAGCAGTACTTC.

V and J are TRBV4-2 and TRBJ1-6, with D perhaps matching TRBD1 (6 bases). CDR3 size: 14 residues. In germline, CDR1 is LGHNA, CDR2 YNFKEQ. V shed 3 bases and J shed 12 bases, with 15 bases lying between them. In DNA, the CDR3 is TGTGCCAGCAGCCAGGACAGAGCAGGAAAACCCCTCCACTTT. Its translation is CASSQDRAGKPLHF.

This chain uses TRBV12-3 or TRBV12-4 with TRBJ1-2; TRBD1 matches 8 bases. The length of the CDR3 is 15 residues. With V trimmed by 5 bases and J by 8 bases, 13 bases remained unmatched. Here the CDR3 reads CASSHQTGGRGGYTF. In DNA, the CDR3 is TGTGCCAGCAGTCACCAAACAGGGGGTAGAGGGGGCTACACCTTC.

The chain recombines TRBV12-3 or TRBV12-4 with TRBJ1-2; 7 nucleotides align to TRBD1. Germline trimming cut 6 bases from V and 4 bases from J; bases unmatched to any gene: 8. CDR3 length: 14 amino acids. CDR3 loop: CASRSPGQTYGYTF. The CDR3 nucleotides are TGTGCCAGCAGGTCTCCGGGACAGACCTATGGCTACACCTTC.

This clonotype was seen only a few times. The gene calls are TRBV7-2 and TRBJ2-7; D not resolved. CDR3 length equals 15 residues. The germline V gene encodes CDR1 SGHTA and CDR2 FQGNSA. Trimming took off 0 bases at V and 7 bases at J, with 16 bases between the two ends. In nucleotides, the CDR3 is TGTGCCAGCAGCTTAGCCGGACCCTCTTACAATGAGCAGTACTTC. This codes for CASSLAGPSYNEQYF.

The V gene is TRBV29-1, the J gene TRBJ2-1, with 9 bases identical to TRBD1. The CDR3 has 16 residues. V was clipped by 1 base and J by 6 bases; unmatched bases: 10. The V gene's germline CDR1 is SQVTM and CDR2 ANQGSEA. The CDR3 reads CSVEAPPGQGFNEQFF. The CDR3 nucleotides are TGCAGCGTTGAAGCCCCACCGGGACAGGGCTTCAATGAGCAGTTCTTC.

About this clonotype: At one of its ends the junction is not consistent with the germline gene, which may arise from a read error. This chain uses TRBV20-1 with TRBJ1-1, with D hard to call. The CDR3 is 12 amino acids. Germline V gives CDR1 DFQATT, CDR2 SNEGSKA (reference sequence). The CDR3 bases are TGCAGTGCTAGACTCCCGAACACCGAAGCTTTCTTT. This encodes CSARLPNTEAFF.

The chain links TRBV5-6 to TRBJ2-3; D possibly corresponds to TRBD1 (6 bases). Germline loops: CDR1 SGHDT, CDR2 YYEEEE. The CDR3 length is 14 residues. V gave up 2 bases and J gave up 1 base, with 8 bases separating them. The CDR3 nucleotides read TGTGCCAGCAGCTTCTGGGGGCGCACAGATACGCAGTATTTT. Translation gives CASSFWGRTDTQYF.

The V gene is TRBV27, the J gene TRBJ1-5; tentatively, D is TRBD1 (5 bases). CDR3 length: 15 amino acids. From germline, CDR1 is MNHEY and CDR2 SMNVEV (reference sequence). The V gene lost 6 bases and the J gene lost 0 bases, with 12 bases spanning the gap. The chain's CDR3 is CASRIKDTSNQPQHF. The CDR3 region has the DNA TGTGCCAGCAGGATAAAGGACACTAGCAATCAGCCCCAGCATTTT.

The rearrangement joins TRBV20-1 to TRBJ2-7; D gene unclear. Germline V gene data show CDR1 as DFQATT and CDR2 as SNEGSKA (reference sequence). This CDR3 spans 13 amino acids. CDR3 in DNA: TGCAGCACCTTAGATATGAGCTCCTACGAGCAGTACTTC. It yields the protein CSTLDMSSYEQYF.

The chain couples TRBV6-6 to TRBJ2-7; D may be TRBD1 or TRBD2 (5 bases each). The last part of the DNA fits TRBJ2-5 better; the J call may be wrong. This CDR3 is built from 13 residues. Germline CDR1 and CDR2: MNHNY and SVGAGI (reference sequence). In DNA form, the CDR3 reads TGTGCCAGCAGCCAGGCCGGTGGGGGGACCCAGTACTTC. Translated, it gives CASSQAGGGTQYF.

The gene calls are TRBV4-1 and TRBJ2-7; 11 bases match TRBD2. V was clipped by 5 bases and J by 0 bases; unmatched bases: 3. The CDR3 sequence is 15 residues long. Germline V gene data show CDR1 as MGHRA and CDR2 as YSYEKL. The CDR3 nucleotides are TGCGCCAGCAGCAGACTAGCGGGGCCCTCCTACGAGCAGTACTTC. Translated, it gives CASSRLAGPSYEQYF.

This clonotype was recorded a few times. The chain uses TRBV20-1 and TRBJ2-3; D is perhaps TRBD1 (5 bases). Between the trimmed V and J ends, which lost 6 bases and 8 bases, there was a span of 21 bases. Germline lookup yields CDR1 DFQATT and CDR2 SNEGSKA (reference sequence). This CDR3 has 14 residues. The CDR3 region is CSARQSLGLGTQYF. DNA of the CDR3: TGCAGTGCCAGACAGTCCCTCGGGTTAGGTACGCAGTATTTT.